A single sample gave rise to the 29 T cell receptor beta chains below, sequenced in a study of blood T cell repertoires in COVID-19. Method: immunoSEQ multiplex PCR; TCRdb's copy keeps in-frame clones and lacks some. Of 20,000 to 25,000 clones in the sample, around 90% were seen once. The sequencing input was peripheral blood. These receptors came from a human donor in a cohort sampled during active COVID-19.

V and J are TRBV28 and TRBJ1-2, with 8 bases fitting TRBD1. There are 15 residues in the CDR3. Germline CDR1 and CDR2: MDHEN and SYDVKM. V shed 9 bases and J 8 bases; nucleotides not matched to a gene: 17. The CDR3 reads CASRGIGQGRGGYTF. The CDR3 coding sequence is TGTGCCAGTCGAGGTATCGGACAGGGTCGGGGAGGCTACACCTTC.

The V and J genes are TRBV11-2 and TRBJ2-2; 12 nucleotides line up with TRBD2. Germline lookup yields CDR1 SGHAT and CDR2 FQNNGV. Trimming at V came to 8 bases and at J to 2 bases, leaving 3 bases not matched to a gene. The CDR3 has 15 amino acids. This CDR3 is CASWTSGVNTGELFF. The CDR3 nucleotides are TGTGCCAGCTGGACTAGCGGGGTCAACACCGGGGAGCTGTTTTTT.

In nucleotides, the CDR3 is TGTGCCAGCAGGCTCGGACAGGGAGAGACCCAGTACTTC. Protein sequence: CASRLGQGETQYF. This chain connects TRBV6-6 to TRBJ2-5, with 8 bases fitting TRBD1. After removal of 6 bases from V and 4 bases from J, the junction contained 4 bases not matched to a gene. This CDR3 is built from 13 residues. Germline loops: CDR1 MNHNY, CDR2 SVGAGI (reference sequence).

The chain is built from TRBV24-1 and TRBJ1-2; D not certain. Germline assignment: CDR1 KGHDR and CDR2 SFDVKD. The CDR3 contains 16 residues. The V and J ends lost 0 bases and 5 bases respectively, with 15 bases between them. DNA of the CDR3: TGTGCCACCAGTGATTTGAGGGAAAGCGGTGCTTATGGCTACACCTTC. This codes for CATSDLRESGAYGYTF.

This sequence joins TRBV5-4 and TRBJ2-7; 12 bases fit TRBD2. From germline, CDR1 is SGHNT and CDR2 YYREEE (reference sequence). The CDR3 is 14 amino acids. V lost 4 bases, J lost 5 bases, and 4 bases stayed unmatched. In nucleotides, the CDR3 is TGTGCCAGCAGCGCACTAGCGGGAGGCCACGAGCAGTACTTC. The encoded protein is CASSALAGGHEQYF.

This rearrangement joins TRBV25-1 to TRBJ1-1; perhaps TRBD1 as D (6 bases). Germline V lookup: CDR1 MGHDK, CDR2 SYGVNS. The germline V and J ends were trimmed by 7 bases and 4 bases, with 13 bases remaining between them. This CDR3 comprises 13 residues. The CDR3 sequence: CASKGGGLTEAFF. The CDR3 nucleotides read TGTGCCAGCAAGGGAGGGGGTCTCACTGAAGCTTTCTTT.

This rearrangement joins TRBV11-3 to TRBJ1-2; D is unclear. The V gene lost 1 base and the J gene lost 4 bases, with 10 bases spanning the gap. This CDR3 is 14 amino acids long. The germline CDR1 and CDR2 sequences are SGHNT and YENEEA. DNA for the CDR3: TGTGCCAGCAGCTTAGCACCGGGTCGCTATGGCTACACCTTC. It codes for CASSLAPGRYGYTF. The full variable domain, its missing parts supplied by reference TRBV11-3 and TRBJ1-2, is EAGVVQSPRYKIIEKKQPVAFWCNPISGHNTLYWYLQNLGQGPELLIRYENEEAVDDSQLPKDRFSAERLKGVDSTLKIQPAELGDSAVYLCASSLAPGRYGYTFGSGTRLTVV.

This clone has only a few counts. The chain uses TRBV19 and TRBJ1-5; unclear D gene. The germline CDR1 and CDR2 sequences are LNHDA and SQIVND (reference sequence). V was shortened by 0 bases and J by 3 bases, with 9 bases between the two germline ends. CDR3 length equals 15 residues. The CDR3 loop reads CASSIDPGTNQPQHF. DNA of the CDR3: TGTGCCAGTAGTATAGATCCAGGAACCAATCAGCCCCAGCATTTT. Combining the CDR3 with reference TRBV19 and TRBJ1-5 gives the whole variable domain DGGITQSPKYLFRKEGQNVTLSCEQNLNHDAMYWYRQDPGQGLRLIYYSQIVNDFQKGDIAEGYSVSREKKESFPLTVTSAQKNPTAFYLCASSIDPGTNQPQHFGDGTRLSIL.

The rearrangement joins TRBV7-3 to TRBJ2-3; a possible D gene is TRBD1 (7 bases). The CDR3 has 17 residues. In germline, CDR1 is SGHTA, CDR2 FQGTGA. Trimming took off 5 bases at V and 4 bases at J, with 22 bases between the two ends. CDR3 DNA: TGTGCCAGCAGCGAAGGAGGGACAGCCGATCTTCCAGATACGCAGTATTTT. Translation gives CASSEGGTADLPDTQYF.

This clone was seen just once. This rearrangement joins TRBV5-1 to TRBJ2-1, with D perhaps TRBD2 (7 bases). Germline CDR1 is SGHRS and CDR2 is YFSETQ. The CDR3 loop spans 14 amino acids. The germline V and J ends were trimmed by 3 bases and 5 bases, with 12 bases remaining between them. The chain's CDR3 is CASSWAGGHNEQFF. The DNA of the CDR3 is TGCGCCAGCAGCTGGGCCGGGGGGCACAATGAGCAGTTCTTC.

The chain recombines TRBV7-2 with TRBJ2-7, with D maybe TRBD2 (6 bases). V lost 1 base, J lost 0 bases, and 10 bases lay in between. Germline V gene data show CDR1 as SGHTA and CDR2 as FQGNSA. The CDR3 runs to 15 residues. CDR3 nucleotides: TGTGCCAGCAGCTTAGGTGGAGGGAACTCCTACGAGCAGTACTTC. It is translated as CASSLGGGNSYEQYF.

This chain links TRBV6-6 with TRBJ1-4; weak D call: TRBD1 (5 bases). From germline, CDR1 is MNHNY and CDR2 SVGAGI (reference sequence). V was pared by 4 bases and J by 7 bases, with 10 bases between. The CDR3 contains 13 residues. The CDR3 sequence is CASSSGILEKLFF. In DNA form, the CDR3 reads TGTGCCAGCAGTTCAGGGATCCTTGAAAAACTGTTTTTT.

The chain recombines TRBV6-5 with TRBJ1-5, with D perhaps TRBD1 (6 bases). Trimming took 5 bases from V and 4 from J, leaving 12 bases between them. This CDR3 region has 14 residues. Germline V CDR1 and CDR2: MNHEY, SVGAGI. For the CDR3, the DNA is TGTGCCAGCAGTAGACAGGTCCCTAATCAGCCCCAGCATTTT. The encoded protein is CASSRQVPNQPQHF.

CDR3 amino acids: CASTDVESGGPQHF. The DNA for the CDR3 is TGTGCCAGCACCGATGTGGAGTCGGGGGGGCCCCAGCATTTT. The V gene is TRBV7-8, the J gene TRBJ1-5; D possibly corresponds to TRBD1 (5 bases). Deletions cut 7 bases from V and 9 bases from J, with 19 bases between. This CDR3 has 14 amino acids. Germline CDR1 SGHVS, CDR2 FQNEAQ.

The chain has TRBV28 and TRBJ2-7, with 9 bases that match TRBD1. The CDR3 consists of 17 residues. Germline loops: CDR1 MDHEN, CDR2 SYDVKM. V gave up 4 bases and J gave up 3 bases; unmatched junction bases: 13. CDR3 sequence (DNA): TGTGCCAGCAGTTCCCCCAGCTCAGGACAGGGGCACTACGAGCAGTACTTC. Its protein is CASSSPSSGQGHYEQYF.

The chain recombines TRBV13 with TRBJ1-1; possibly TRBD1 for D (6 bases). There are 14 residues in the CDR3. The V gene's germline CDR1 is PRHDT and CDR2 FYEKMQ (reference sequence). V was clipped by 3 bases and J by 1 base, with 9 bases between them. The chain's CDR3 is CASSLETGNTEAFF. CDR3 coding DNA: TGTGCCAGCAGCTTGGAGACAGGGAACACTGAAGCTTTCTTT.

This chain uses TRBV3-1 (or the pseudogene TRBV3-2) with TRBJ2-1; 8 bases agree with TRBD2. The CDR3 runs to 14 residues. After removal of 4 bases from V and 4 bases from J, the junction contained 3 bases not matched to a gene. CDR1 LGHDT and CDR2 YNNKEL come from the germline V gene (reference sequence). This CDR3 reads CASSPGGAYNEQFF. The CDR3 coding sequence is TGTGCCAGCAGCCCCGGGGGGGCGTACAATGAGCAGTTCTTC.

The chain carries TRBV6-5 and TRBJ2-1; D might be TRBD1 (6 bases). CDR1 is MNHEY and CDR2 is SVGAGI in the germline V gene. The CDR3 loop spans 14 amino acids. Trimming left V 5 bases short and J 3 bases short, with 11 bases between. The CDR3 sequence: CASSRPGHYNEQFF. CDR3 sequence (DNA): TGTGCCAGCAGTAGACCGGGACACTACAATGAGCAGTTCTTC.

This clone was picked up a small number of times. V usage is TRBV6-2 or TRBV6-3 and J usage is TRBJ2-7, with 10 bases that match TRBD2. J was trimmed by 1 base and V by 6 bases; bases with no gene match: 3. Germline values: CDR1 MNHEY, CDR2 SVGEGT. The CDR3 is 14 residues long. CDR3 nucleotides: TGTGCCAGCAGCGCTAGCGGGAGTTCCTACGAGCAGTACTTC. Translating gives CASSASGSSYEQYF.

In this sample, this clone turned up a few times. This chain links TRBV28 with TRBJ1-3; maybe TRBD1 (5 bases). Germline V CDR1 and CDR2: MDHEN, SYDVKM. Trimming stripped 3 bases from V and 2 bases from J, with 8 bases between. The CDR3 contains 14 residues. DNA of the CDR3: TGTGCCAGCAGTTTCGCAGGGCCTGGAAACACCATATATTTT. Its protein is CASSFAGPGNTIYF.

Of note for this clone: This specimen includes other DNA sequences encoding the same CDR3. The chain carries TRBV11-2 and TRBJ2-1; the match to TRBD2 covers 12 bases. V trimming: 2 bases; J trimming: 9 bases; junction bases outside the gene matches: 5. Germline V gene sequence: CDR1 SGHAT, CDR2 FQNNGV. CDR3 length equals 15 residues. The CDR3 DNA follows: TGTGCCAGCAGCTTATCGACTAGCGGGAGAGGTGAGCAGTTCTTC. Its translation: CASSLSTSGRGEQFF.

The chain has TRBV27 and TRBJ2-7; 7 positions agree with TRBD1. Germline CDR1 and CDR2: MNHEY and SMNVEV (reference sequence). After removal of 6 bases from V and 2 bases from J, the junction contained 10 bases not matched to a gene. CDR3 size: 15 residues. CDR3 sequence reads: CASSPIRDRTYEQYF. As DNA, the CDR3 is TGTGCCAGCAGCCCGATCCGGGACAGAACCTACGAGCAGTACTTC.

The chain links TRBV27 to TRBJ2-5; tentative D call: TRBD1 (6 bases). The V and J ends lost 6 bases and 2 bases respectively, with 10 bases between them. Germline CDR1 and CDR2: MNHEY and SMNVEV (reference sequence). The CDR3 has 13 amino acids. The DNA for the CDR3 is TGTGCCAGCAGGAGGACAGATCAAGAGACCCAGTACTTC. It codes for CASRRTDQETQYF.

The J gene is TRBJ2-1, the V gene TRBV6-6; the match to TRBD2 covers 10 bases. Germline V CDR1 and CDR2: MNHNY, SVGAGI (reference sequence). The CDR3 totals 15 residues. V gave up 6 bases and J gave up 10 bases; unmatched junction bases: 12. CDR3 coding DNA: TGTGCCAGCAGCCCCGGGGTAGCGGGAGGTATAGAGCAGTTCTTC. This translates into CASSPGVAGGIEQFF.

V is TRBV27 and J is TRBJ2-3; 14 bases align to TRBD2. Germline CDR1 MNHEY, CDR2 SMNVEV (reference sequence). After removal of 6 bases from V and 6 bases from J, the junction contained 11 bases not matched to a gene. The CDR3 totals 17 residues. The CDR3: CASSGTSGSLRTDTQYF. CDR3 in DNA: TGTGCCAGCAGCGGGACTAGCGGGAGTCTCAGAACCGATACGCAGTATTTT.

The V call is TRBV5-1, the J call TRBJ2-1, with unresolved D. From germline, CDR1 is SGHRS and CDR2 YFSETQ. The CDR3 spans 15 residues. The germline V and J ends were trimmed by 5 bases and 0 bases, with 12 bases remaining between them. The CDR3 DNA is TGCGCCAGCAGGCCTAGTACCCTCTCCTACAATGAGCAGTTCTTC. Its translation is CASRPSTLSYNEQFF.

The V call is TRBV9, the J call TRBJ2-2; D gene ambiguous. CDR1 and CDR2 from the germline V gene are SGDLS and YYNGEE. The V end lost 0 bases, the J end lost 3 bases, and 9 bases lay between the germline ends. The CDR3 loop spans 15 amino acids. The CDR3 reads CASSVDGLDTGELFF. The CDR3 DNA is TGTGCCAGCAGCGTAGATGGGCTTGACACCGGGGAGCTGTTTTTT.

The J gene is TRBJ2-1, the V gene TRBV5-4, with 8 bases that match TRBD1. Germline values: CDR1 SGHNT, CDR2 YYREEE (reference sequence). J was trimmed by 3 bases and V by 5 bases; bases with no gene match: 7. This CDR3 contains 15 residues. The CDR3 sequence: CASREETGDYNEQFF. The DNA for the CDR3 is TGTGCCAGCAGGGAAGAGACAGGGGACTACAATGAGCAGTTCTTC.

The gene calls are TRBV28 and TRBJ2-7, with 9 bases identical to TRBD2. V was clipped by 8 bases and J by 2 bases; unmatched bases: 13. The CDR3 length is 16 residues. Germline V lookup: CDR1 MDHEN, CDR2 SYDVKM. CDR3 sequence (DNA): TGTGCCAGCGAAGGTGAGGCTAGCGGGGATCCCTACGAGCAGTACTTC. Encoded protein: CASEGEASGDPYEQYF.